The sequence of this T cell receptor (beta chain) was determined in a study of blood T cell repertoires in COVID-19. For the study at large: Samples taken during acute and convalescent COVID-19 were collected in the United States, Italy and Spain. Sources were T cells, B-cell-depleted T cells, or PBMCs; the material itself was cDNA or gDNA.

Germline CDR1 and CDR2: SGHDT and YYEEEE. V lost 0 bases, J lost 5 bases, and 5 bases stayed unmatched. The CDR3 spans 15 residues. In the study's own analysis: Reference gene primer amplification yielded estimated nucleated cell counts. The table came from immunoSEQ multiplex PCR; TCRdb's copy has only in-frame clones and leaves some out. That table gives V, J and clone size, and the DNA gave D and trimming. Among more than 100,000 clones, roughly 90% were seen once, and the ten largest hold approximately 3.6%. The rearrangement links TRBV5-6 to TRBJ2-5, with 9 nucleotides matching TRBD1. This TCR was recovered from a woman aged 60-70 years with acute or convalescent COVID-19. Sequenced: peripheral blood. In nucleotides, the CDR3 is TGTGCCAGCAGCTTGGCGGGACAGGGTACTGAGACCCAGTACTTC. It encodes CASSLAGQGTETQYF.